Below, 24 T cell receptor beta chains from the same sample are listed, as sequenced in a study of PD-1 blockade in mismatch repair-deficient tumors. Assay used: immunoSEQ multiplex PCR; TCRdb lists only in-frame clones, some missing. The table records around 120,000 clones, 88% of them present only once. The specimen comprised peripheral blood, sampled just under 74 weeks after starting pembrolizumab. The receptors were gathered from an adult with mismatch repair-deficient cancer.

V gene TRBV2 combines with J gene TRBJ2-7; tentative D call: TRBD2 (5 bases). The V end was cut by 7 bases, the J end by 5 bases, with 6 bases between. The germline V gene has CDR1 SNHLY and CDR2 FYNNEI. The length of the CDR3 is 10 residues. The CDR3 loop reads CASIGNEQYF. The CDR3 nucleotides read TGTGCCAGCATCGGGAACGAGCAGTACTTC. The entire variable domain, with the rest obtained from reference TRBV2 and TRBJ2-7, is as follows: EPEVTQTPSHQVTQMGQEVILRCVPISNHLYFYWYRQILGQKVEFLVSFYNNEISEKSEIFDDQFSVERPDGSNFTLKIRSTKLEDSAMYFCASIGNEQYFGPGTRLTVT.

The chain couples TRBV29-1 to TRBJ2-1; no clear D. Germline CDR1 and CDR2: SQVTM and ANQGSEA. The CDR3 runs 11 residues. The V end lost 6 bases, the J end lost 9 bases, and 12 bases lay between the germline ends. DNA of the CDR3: TGCAGCGTGAAACGGTTGGGTGAGCAGTTCTTC. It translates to CSVKRLGEQFF.

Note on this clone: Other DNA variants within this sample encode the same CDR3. CDR3 sequence reads: CASSVGQGAGNTIYF. DNA for the CDR3: TGTGCCAGCAGCGTGGGACAGGGGGCAGGAAACACCATATATTTT. The chain employs TRBV9 and TRBJ1-3; 12 bases line up with TRBD1. The CDR3 extends over 15 amino acids. Trimming removed 2 bases from V and 4 bases from J; junction bases left unmatched: 1. The germline V gene encodes CDR1 SGDLS and CDR2 YYNGEE.

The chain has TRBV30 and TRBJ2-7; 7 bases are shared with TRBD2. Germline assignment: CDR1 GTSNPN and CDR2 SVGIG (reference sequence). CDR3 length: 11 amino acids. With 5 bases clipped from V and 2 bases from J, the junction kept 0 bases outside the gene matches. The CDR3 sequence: CAWGTTYEQYF. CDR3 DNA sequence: TGTGCCTGGGGGACTACCTACGAGCAGTACTTC.

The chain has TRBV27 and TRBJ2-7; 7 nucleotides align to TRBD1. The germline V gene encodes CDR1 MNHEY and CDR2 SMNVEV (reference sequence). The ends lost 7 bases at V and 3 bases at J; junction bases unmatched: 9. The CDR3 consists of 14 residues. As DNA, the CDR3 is TGTGCCAGCATTCCCCACCGGGACAGCTACGAGCAGTACTTC. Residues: CASIPHRDSYEQYF.

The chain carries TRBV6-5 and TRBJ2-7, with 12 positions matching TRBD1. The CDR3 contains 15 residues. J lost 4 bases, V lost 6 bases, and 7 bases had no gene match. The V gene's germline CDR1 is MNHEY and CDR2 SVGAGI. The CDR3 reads CASRSGTGGFYEQYF. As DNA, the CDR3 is TGTGCCAGCAGATCCGGGACAGGGGGCTTTTACGAGCAGTACTTC.

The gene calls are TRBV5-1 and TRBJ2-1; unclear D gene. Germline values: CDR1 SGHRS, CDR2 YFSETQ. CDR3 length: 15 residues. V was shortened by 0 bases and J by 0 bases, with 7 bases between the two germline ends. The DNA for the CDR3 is TGCGCCAGCAGCTTGGGTTGGTACTCCTACAATGAGCAGTTCTTC. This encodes CASSLGWYSYNEQFF.

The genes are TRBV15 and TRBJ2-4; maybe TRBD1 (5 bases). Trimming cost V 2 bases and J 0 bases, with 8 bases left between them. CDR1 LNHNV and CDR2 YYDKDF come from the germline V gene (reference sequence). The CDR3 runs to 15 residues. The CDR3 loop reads CATSRRQLAKNIQYF. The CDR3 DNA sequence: TGTGCCACCAGCAGACGACAGCTAGCCAAAAACATTCAGTACTTC.

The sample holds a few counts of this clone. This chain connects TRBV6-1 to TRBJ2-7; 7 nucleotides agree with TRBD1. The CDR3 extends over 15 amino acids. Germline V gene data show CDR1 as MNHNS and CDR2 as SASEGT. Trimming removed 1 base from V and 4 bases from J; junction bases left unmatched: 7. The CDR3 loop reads CASSEGESGGYEQYF. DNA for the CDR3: TGTGCCAGCAGTGAAGGGGAATCAGGGGGATACGAGCAGTACTTC.

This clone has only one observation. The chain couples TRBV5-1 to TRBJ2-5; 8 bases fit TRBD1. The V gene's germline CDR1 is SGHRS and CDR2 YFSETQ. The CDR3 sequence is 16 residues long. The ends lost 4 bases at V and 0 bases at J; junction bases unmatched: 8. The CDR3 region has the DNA TGCGCCAGCAGCGTGGGGGACAGGCTGTACCAAGAGACCCAGTACTTC. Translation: CASSVGDRLYQETQYF.

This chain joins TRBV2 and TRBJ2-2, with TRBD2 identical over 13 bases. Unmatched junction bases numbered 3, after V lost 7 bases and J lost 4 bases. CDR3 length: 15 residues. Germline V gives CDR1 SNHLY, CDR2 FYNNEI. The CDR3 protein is CASKTSGRGTGELFF. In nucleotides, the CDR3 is TGTGCCAGCAAAACTAGCGGGAGGGGCACCGGGGAGCTGTTTTTT.

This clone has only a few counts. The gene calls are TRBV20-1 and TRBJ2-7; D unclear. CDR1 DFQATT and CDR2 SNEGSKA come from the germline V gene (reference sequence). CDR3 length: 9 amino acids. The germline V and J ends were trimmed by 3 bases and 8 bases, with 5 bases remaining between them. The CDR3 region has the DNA TGCAGTGCTAGTAGCAAGCAGTACTTC. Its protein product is CSASSKQYF.

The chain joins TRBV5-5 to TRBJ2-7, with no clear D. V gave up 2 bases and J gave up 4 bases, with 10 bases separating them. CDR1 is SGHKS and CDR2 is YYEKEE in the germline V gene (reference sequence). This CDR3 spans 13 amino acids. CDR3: CASSFHRGYEQYF. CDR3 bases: TGTGCCAGCAGCTTCCACAGAGGATACGAGCAGTACTTC.

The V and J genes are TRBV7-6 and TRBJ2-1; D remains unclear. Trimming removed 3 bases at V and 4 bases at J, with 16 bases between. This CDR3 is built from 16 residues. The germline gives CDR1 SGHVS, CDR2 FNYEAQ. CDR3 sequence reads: CASSLGENDLYNEQFF. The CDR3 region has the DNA TGTGCCAGCAGCTTGGGCGAGAACGACCTATACAATGAGCAGTTCTTC.

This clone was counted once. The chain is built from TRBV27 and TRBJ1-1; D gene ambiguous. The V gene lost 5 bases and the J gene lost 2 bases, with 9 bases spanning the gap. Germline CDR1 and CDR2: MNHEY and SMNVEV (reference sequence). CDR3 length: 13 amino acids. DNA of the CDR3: TGTGCCAGCAGTACACTCGGAAACACTGAAGCTTTCTTT. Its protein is CASSTLGNTEAFF.

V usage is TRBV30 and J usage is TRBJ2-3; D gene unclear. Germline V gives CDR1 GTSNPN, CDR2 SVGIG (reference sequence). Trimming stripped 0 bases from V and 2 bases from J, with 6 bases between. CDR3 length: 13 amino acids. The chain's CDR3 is CAWSVWLTDTQYF. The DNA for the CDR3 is TGTGCCTGGAGTGTATGGCTCACAGATACGCAGTATTTT.

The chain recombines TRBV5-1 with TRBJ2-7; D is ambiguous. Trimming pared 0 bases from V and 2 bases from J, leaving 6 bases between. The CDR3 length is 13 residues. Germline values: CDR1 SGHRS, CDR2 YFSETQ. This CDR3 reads CASSLDWAYEQYF. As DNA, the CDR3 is TGCGCCAGCAGCTTGGATTGGGCCTACGAGCAGTACTTC.

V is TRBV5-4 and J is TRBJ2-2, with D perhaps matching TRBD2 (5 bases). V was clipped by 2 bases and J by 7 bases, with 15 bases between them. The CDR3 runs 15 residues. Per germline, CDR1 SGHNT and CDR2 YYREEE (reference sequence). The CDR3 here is CASSFFGLAGGELFF. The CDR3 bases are TGTGCCAGCAGCTTTTTTGGCCTAGCTGGCGGGGAGCTGTTTTTT.

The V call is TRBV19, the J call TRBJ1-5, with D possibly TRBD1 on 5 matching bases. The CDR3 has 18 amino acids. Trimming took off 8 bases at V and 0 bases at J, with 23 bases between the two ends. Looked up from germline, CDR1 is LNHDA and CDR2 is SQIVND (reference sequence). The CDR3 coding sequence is TGTGCCAGTCGCTCTCCGGGGCCCCAGGGATATAGCAATCAGCCCCAGCATTTT. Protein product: CASRSPGPQGYSNQPQHF.

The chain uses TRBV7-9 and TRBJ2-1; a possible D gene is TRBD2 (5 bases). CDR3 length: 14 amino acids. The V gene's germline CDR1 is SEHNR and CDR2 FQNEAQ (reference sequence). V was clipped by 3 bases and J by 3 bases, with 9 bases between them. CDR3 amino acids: CASSFVGGYNEQFF. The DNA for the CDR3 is TGTGCCAGCAGCTTTGTTGGAGGCTACAATGAGCAGTTCTTC.

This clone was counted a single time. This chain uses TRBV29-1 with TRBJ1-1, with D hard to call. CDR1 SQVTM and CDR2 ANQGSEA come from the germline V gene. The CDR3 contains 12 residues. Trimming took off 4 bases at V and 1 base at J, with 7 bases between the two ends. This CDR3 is CSVGGQNTEAFF. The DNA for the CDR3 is TGCAGCGTTGGAGGGCAGAACACTGAAGCTTTCTTT.

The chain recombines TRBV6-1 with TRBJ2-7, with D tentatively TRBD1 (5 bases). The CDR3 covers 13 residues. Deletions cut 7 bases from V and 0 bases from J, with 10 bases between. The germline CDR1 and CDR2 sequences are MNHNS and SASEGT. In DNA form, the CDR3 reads TGTGCCAGCATCAACAGGAACTCCTACGAGCAGTACTTC. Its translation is CASINRNSYEQYF.

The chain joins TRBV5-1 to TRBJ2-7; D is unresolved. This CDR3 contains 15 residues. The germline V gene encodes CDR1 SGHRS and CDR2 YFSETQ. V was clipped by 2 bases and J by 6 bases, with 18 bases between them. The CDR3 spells CASSFDGSSAGEQYF. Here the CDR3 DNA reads TGCGCCAGCAGCTTTGATGGCTCCTCGGCCGGCGAGCAGTACTTC.

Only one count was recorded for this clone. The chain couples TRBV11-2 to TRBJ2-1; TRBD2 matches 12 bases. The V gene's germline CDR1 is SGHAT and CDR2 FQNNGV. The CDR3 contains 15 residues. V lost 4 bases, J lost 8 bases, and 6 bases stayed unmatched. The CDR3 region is CASSSGTSGLHEQFF. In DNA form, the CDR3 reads TGTGCCAGCAGCTCCGGGACTAGCGGGTTGCATGAGCAGTTCTTC.